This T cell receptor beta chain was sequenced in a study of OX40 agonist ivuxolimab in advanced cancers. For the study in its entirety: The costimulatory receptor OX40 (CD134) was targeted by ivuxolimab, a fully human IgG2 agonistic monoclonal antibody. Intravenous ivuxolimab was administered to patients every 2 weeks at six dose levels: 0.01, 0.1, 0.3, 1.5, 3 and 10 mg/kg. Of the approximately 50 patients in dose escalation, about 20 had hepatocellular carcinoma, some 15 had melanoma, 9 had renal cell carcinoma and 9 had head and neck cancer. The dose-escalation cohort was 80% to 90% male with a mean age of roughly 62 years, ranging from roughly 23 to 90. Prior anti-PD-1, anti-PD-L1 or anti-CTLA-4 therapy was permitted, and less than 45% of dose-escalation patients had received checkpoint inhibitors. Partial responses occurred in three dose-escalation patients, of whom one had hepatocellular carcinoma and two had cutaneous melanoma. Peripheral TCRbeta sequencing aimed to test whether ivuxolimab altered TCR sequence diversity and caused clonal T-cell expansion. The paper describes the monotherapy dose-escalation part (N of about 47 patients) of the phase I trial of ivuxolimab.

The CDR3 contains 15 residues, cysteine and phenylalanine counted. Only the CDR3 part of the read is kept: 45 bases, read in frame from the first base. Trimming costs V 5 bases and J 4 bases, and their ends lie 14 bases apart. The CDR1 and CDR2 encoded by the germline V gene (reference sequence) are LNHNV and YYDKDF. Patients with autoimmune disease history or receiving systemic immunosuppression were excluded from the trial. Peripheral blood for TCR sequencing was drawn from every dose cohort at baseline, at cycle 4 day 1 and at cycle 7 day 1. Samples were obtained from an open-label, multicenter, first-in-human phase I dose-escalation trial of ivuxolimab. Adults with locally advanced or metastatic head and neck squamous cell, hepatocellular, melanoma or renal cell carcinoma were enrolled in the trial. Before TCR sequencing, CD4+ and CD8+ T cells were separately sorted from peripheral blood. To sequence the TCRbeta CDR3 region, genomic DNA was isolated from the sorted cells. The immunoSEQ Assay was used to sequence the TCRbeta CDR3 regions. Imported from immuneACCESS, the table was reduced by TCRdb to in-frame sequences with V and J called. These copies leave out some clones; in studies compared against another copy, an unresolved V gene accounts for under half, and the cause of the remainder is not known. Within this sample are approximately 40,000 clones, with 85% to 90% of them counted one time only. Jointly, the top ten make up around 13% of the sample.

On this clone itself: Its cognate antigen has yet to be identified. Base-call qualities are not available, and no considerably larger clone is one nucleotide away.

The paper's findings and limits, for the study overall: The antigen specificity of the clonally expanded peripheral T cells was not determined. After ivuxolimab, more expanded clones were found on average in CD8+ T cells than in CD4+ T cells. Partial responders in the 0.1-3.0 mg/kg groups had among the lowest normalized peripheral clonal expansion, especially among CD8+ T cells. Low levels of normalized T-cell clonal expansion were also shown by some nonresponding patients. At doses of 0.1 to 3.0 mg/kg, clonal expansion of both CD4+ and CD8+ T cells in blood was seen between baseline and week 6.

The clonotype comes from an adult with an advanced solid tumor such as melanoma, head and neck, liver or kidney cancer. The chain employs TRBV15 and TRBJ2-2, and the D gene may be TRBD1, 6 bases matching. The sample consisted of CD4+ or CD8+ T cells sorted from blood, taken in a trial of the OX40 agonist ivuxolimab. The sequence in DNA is TGTGCCACCAGCCATGGACAGAGTTTCACCGGGGAGCTGTTTTTT. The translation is CATSHGQSFTGELFF. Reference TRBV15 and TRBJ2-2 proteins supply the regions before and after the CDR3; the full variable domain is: DAMVIQNPRYQVTQFGKPVTLSCSQTLNHNVMYWYQQKSSQAPKLLFHYYDKDFNNEADTPDNFQSRRPNTSFCFLDIRSPGLGDTAMYLCATSHGQSFTGELFFGEGSRLTVL.